This T cell receptor beta chain was documented in a study of T-cell memory formation after mild COVID-19. This clonotype was detected a few times. Trimming cost V 6 bases and J 3 bases, with 12 bases left between them. The CDR3 length is 14 residues. Germline V lookup: CDR1 KGHSH, CDR2 LQKENI. TCRdb processed the 5' RACE reads anew with MiXCR; each CDR3 protein has one entry. The sample carries 250,000 to 400,000 distinct CDR3 sequences, around an eighth recorded once. The TCR originated in a man between 18 and 29 years old who had mild COVID-19 (a few samples of this study predate the infection). Cell type and time point are not known. The rearrangement links TRBV18 to TRBJ2-1, with D possibly TRBD2 on 5 matching bases. Specimen: PBMCs or a T cell subset sorted from them (not recorded which). CDR3 sequence: CASSPDSFYNEQFF. The CDR3 nucleotides read TGTGCCAGCTCCCCGGACTCATTCTACAATGAGCAGTTCTTC.